This T cell receptor (beta chain) derives from a study of blood T cell repertoires in COVID-19. Enrolled during active infection, Seattle patients were then followed longitudinally. CDR3 length: 14 residues. Trimming shortened V by 5 bases and J by 1 base, and 11 bases separated the two germline ends. Germline V lookup: CDR1 SEHNR, CDR2 FQNEAQ (reference sequence). Here immunoSEQ multiplex PCR was the method, and the copy in TCRdb shows in-frame clones only, minus some. The sample lists hundreds of thousands of clones; 88% were seen once. The chain is built from TRBV7-9 and TRBJ1-1; D unclear. Source material: peripheral blood. This clonotype was obtained from a woman in her 30s with COVID-19, enrolled during active disease. The CDR3 protein is CASSPVEGNTEAFF. CDR3 sequence (DNA): TGTGCCAGCAGCCCGGTGGAGGGGAACACTGAAGCTTTCTTT.